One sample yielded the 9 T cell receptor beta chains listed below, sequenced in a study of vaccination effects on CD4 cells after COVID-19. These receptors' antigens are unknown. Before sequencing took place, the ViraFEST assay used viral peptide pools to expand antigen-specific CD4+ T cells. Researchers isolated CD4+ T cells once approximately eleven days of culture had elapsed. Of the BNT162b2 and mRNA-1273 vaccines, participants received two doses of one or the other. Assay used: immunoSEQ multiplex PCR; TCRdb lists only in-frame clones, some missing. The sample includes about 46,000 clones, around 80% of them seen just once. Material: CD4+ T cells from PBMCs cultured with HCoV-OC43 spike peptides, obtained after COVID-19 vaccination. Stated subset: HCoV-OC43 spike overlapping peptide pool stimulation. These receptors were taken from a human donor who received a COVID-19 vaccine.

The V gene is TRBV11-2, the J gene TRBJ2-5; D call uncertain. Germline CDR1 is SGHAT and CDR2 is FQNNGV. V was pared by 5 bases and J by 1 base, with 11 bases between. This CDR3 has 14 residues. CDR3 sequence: CASSTSMRQETQYF. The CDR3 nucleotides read TGTGCCAGCAGCACCTCTATGCGCCAAGAGACCCAGTACTTC.

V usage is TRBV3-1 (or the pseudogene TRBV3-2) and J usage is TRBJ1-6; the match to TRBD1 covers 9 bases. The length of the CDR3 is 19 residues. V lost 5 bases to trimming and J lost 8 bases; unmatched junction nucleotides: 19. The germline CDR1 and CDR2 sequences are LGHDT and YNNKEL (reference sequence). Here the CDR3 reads CASSEGAGTGYRRDSPLHF. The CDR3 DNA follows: TGTGCCAGCAGCGAAGGGGCCGGGACAGGGTATAGGCGGGATTCACCCCTCCACTTT.

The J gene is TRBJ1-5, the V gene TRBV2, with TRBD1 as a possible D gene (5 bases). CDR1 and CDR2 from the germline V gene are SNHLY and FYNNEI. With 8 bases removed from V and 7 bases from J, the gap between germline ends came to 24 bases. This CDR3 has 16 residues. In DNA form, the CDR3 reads TGTGCCAGCTACCCGGGATGGAGGGCCCAGGGACAGCCCCAGCATTTT. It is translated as CASYPGWRAQGQPQHF.

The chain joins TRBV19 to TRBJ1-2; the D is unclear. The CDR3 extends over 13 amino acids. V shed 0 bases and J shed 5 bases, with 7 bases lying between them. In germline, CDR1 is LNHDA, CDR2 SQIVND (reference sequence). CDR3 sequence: CASSIDRGYGYTF. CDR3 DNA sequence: TGTGCCAGTAGTATAGATCGCGGTTATGGCTACACCTTC.

The CDR3 protein is CASSIRTSTTDTQYF. The CDR3 DNA reads TGTGCCAGTAGTATAAGGACTAGCACCACAGATACGCAGTATTTT. The chain couples TRBV19 to TRBJ2-3; TRBD2 agrees at 8 bases. Trimming cost V 2 bases and J 2 bases; bases outside gene matches: 3. Germline CDR1 reads LNHDA; CDR2 reads SQIVND (reference sequence). The CDR3 is made up of 15 amino acids.

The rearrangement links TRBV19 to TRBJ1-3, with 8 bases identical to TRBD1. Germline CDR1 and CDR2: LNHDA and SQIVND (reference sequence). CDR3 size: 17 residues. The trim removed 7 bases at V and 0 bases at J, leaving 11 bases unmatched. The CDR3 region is CASTPGQGPPSGNTIYF. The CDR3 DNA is TGTGCCAGTACCCCCGGACAGGGACCCCCCTCTGGAAACACCATATATTTT.

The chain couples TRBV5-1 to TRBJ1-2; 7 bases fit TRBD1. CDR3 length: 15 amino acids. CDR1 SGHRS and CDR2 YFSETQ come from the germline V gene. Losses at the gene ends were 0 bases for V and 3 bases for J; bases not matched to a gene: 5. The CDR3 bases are TGCGCCAGCAGCTTGGAGTCAGGGGGTTACTATGGCTACACCTTC. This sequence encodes CASSLESGGYYGYTF. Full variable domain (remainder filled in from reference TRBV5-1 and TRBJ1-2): KAGVTQTPRYLIKTRGQQVTLSCSPISGHRSVSWYQQTPGQGLQFLFEYFSETQRNKGNFPGRFSGRQFSNSRSEMNVSTLELGDSALYLCASSLESGGYYGYTFGSGTRLTVV.

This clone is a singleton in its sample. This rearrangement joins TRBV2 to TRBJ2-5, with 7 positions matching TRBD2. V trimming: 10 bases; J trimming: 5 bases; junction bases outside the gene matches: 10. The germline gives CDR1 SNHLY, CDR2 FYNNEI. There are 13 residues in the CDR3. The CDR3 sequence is CATTNGRRETQYF. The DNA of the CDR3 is TGTGCCACCACAAACGGGAGGAGGGAGACCCAGTACTTC. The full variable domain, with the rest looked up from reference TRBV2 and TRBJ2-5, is EPEVTQTPSHQVTQMGQEVILRCVPISNHLYFYWYRQILGQKVEFLVSFYNNEISEKSEIFDDQFSVERPDGSNFTLKIRSTKLEDSAMYFCATTNGRRETQYFGPGTRLLVL.

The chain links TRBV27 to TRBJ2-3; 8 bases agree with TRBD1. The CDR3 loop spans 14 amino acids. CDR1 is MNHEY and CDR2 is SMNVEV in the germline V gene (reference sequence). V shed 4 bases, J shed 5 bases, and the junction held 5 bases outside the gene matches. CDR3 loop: CASSSLTGEDTQYF. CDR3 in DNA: TGTGCCAGCAGTTCACTGACAGGGGAAGATACGCAGTATTTT.